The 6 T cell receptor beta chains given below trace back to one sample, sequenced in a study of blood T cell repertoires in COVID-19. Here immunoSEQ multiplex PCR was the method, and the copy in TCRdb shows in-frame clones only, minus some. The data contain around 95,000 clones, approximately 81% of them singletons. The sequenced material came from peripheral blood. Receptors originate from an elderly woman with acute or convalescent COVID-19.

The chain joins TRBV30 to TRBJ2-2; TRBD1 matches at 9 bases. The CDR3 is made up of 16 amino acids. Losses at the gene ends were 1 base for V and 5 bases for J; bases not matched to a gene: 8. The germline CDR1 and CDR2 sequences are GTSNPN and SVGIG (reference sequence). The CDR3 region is CAWSGLDRGGTGELFF. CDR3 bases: TGTGCCTGGAGTGGACTGGACAGGGGAGGAACCGGGGAGCTGTTTTTT.

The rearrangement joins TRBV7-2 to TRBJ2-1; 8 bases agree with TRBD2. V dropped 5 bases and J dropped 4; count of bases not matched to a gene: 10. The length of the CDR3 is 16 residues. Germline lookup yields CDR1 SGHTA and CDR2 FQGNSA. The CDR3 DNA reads TGTGCCAGCAGCCCAAAGACTAGCGTGGGTTACAATGAGCAGTTCTTC. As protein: CASSPKTSVGYNEQFF. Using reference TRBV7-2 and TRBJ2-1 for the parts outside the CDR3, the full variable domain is GAGVSQSPSNKVTEKGKDVELRCDPISGHTALYWYRQSLGQGLEFLIYFQGNSAPDKSGLPSDRFSAERTGGSVSTLTIQRTQQEDSAVYLCASSPKTSVGYNEQFFGPGTRLTVL.

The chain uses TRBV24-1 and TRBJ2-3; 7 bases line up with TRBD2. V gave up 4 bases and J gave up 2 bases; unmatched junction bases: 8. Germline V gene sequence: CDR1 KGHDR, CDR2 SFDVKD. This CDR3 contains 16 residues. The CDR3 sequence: CATSDLAAGDTDTQYF. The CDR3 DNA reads TGTGCCACCAGTGACCTGGCCGCGGGGGACACAGATACGCAGTATTTT.

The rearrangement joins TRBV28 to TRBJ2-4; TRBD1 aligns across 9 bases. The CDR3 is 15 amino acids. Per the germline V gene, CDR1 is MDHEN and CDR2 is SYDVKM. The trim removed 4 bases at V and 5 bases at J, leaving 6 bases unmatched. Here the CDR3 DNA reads TGTGCCAGCAGTTATTTCGGGACAGGGCAAAACATTCAGTACTTC. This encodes CASSYFGTGQNIQYF.

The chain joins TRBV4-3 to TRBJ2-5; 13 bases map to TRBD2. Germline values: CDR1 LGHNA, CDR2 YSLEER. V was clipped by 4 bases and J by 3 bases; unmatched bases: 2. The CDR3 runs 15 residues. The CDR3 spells CASSLGTSGEETQYF. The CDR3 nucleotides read TGCGCCAGCAGCCTCGGGACTAGCGGGGAAGAGACCCAGTACTTC.

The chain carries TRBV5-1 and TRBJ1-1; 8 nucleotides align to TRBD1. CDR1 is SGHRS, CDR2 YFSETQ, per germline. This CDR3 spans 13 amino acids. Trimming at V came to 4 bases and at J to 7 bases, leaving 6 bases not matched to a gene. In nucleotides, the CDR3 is TGCGCCAGCAGCCAGGGGGCGCGTAGTGAAGCTTTCTTT. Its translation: CASSQGARSEAFF.